The 4 T cell receptor beta chains in this list originate from one sample, sequenced in a study of T cells in Graves' hyperthyroidism and ophthalmopathy. Amplification yielded TCR beta CDR3 regions, with RNA transcripts as the source. The HTBI primer set served for first-round RT-PCR of the TCR CDR3. Each CDR3 protein gets one entry after TCRdb re-called the multiplex PCR reads with MiXCR. The sample includes a few hundred thousand distinct CDR3 sequences, around a fifth of them seen just once. The sample comprised blood. These receptors were taken from a woman aged 45-65 years with Graves' hyperthyroidism.

The V gene is TRBV29-1, the J gene TRBJ2-6; unclear D gene. Germline CDR1 reads SQVTM; CDR2 reads ANQGSEA. The CDR3 length is 17 residues. The V end lost 2 bases, the J end lost 2 bases, and 16 bases lay between the germline ends. The CDR3 here is CSVENRASVTGANVLTF. DNA for the CDR3: TGCAGCGTTGAAAACCGAGCCAGCGTAACTGGGGCCAACGTCCTGACTTTC.

About this clonotype itself: A much more abundant neighbour one base away suggests this may be a read error. The V gene is TRBV2, the J gene TRBJ1-3; 7 bases align to TRBD1. Germline V gene lookup returns CDR1 SNHLY and CDR2 FYNNEI. V trimming: 7 bases; J trimming: 6 bases; junction bases outside the gene matches: 3. This CDR3 has 12 residues. CDR3 nucleotides: TGTGCCAGCAAGGGGGCTGAAAACACCATATATTTT. Translated: CASKGAENTIYF.

This clonotype was counted only a few times. The V gene is TRBV27, the J gene TRBJ2-3, with D possibly being TRBD1 (5 bases). The CDR3 loop spans 15 amino acids. From germline, CDR1 is MNHEY and CDR2 SMNVEV (reference sequence). V shed 6 bases and J shed 2 bases, with 15 bases lying between them. CDR3 in amino acids: CASSHHRGTTDTQYF. The CDR3 DNA reads TGTGCCAGCAGCCACCATAGGGGAACCACAGATACGCAGTATTTT.

This clonotype has at least ten counts. The genes are TRBV28 and TRBJ2-7; 13 nucleotides align to TRBD2. Losses at the gene ends were 5 bases for V and 2 bases for J; bases not matched to a gene: 3. This CDR3 comprises 15 residues. From germline, CDR1 is MDHEN and CDR2 SYDVKM. The CDR3 bases are TGTGCCAGCAGTCCCGGACTAGCGGGGGCCTACGAGCAGTACTTC. This codes for CASSPGLAGAYEQYF.